This T cell receptor beta chain was sequenced for a study of Graves' ophthalmopathy and Graves' hyperthyroidism. Scientists amplified the TCR beta CDR3 regions from RNA transcripts. HTBI primers primed a first-round RT-PCR, and a second-round multiplex PCR followed. One entry per CDR3 protein results from TCRdb running MiXCR on the multiplex PCR reads. The table includes roughly 610,000 distinct CDR3 sequences, 22% detected once. The authors enrolled newly diagnosed hyperthyroidism patients aged 18 to 65 with under 2 months' duration. This CDR3 is built from 16 residues. V lost 6 bases, J lost 0 bases, and 6 bases stayed unmatched. Germline V gene lookup returns CDR1 SGHVS and CDR2 FQNEAQ. This clonotype has at least ten counts.

The sequencing input was peripheral blood. The chain uses TRBV7-8 and TRBJ2-2, with TRBD2 matching over 8 bases. This TCR derives from a woman under 30 with stable Graves' hyperthyroidism. Some clones in this sample may be carry-over from other donors' samples. The CDR3 DNA reads as TGTGCCAGCAGTGTGGCGGGGGGCTCGAACACCGGGGAGCTGTTTTTT. This encodes CASSVAGGSNTGELFF. The variable domain in full, completed from reference TRBV7-8 and TRBJ2-2, reads GAGVSQSPRYKVAKRGQDVALRCDPISGHVSLFWYQQALGQGPEFLTYFQNEAQLDKSGLPSDRFFAERPEGSVSTLKIQRTQQEDSAVYLCASSVAGGSNTGELFFGEGSRLTVL.